This TCR beta chain derives from a study of pediatric ulcerative colitis. The V gene lost 4 bases and the J gene lost 10 bases, with 23 bases spanning the gap. Germline CDR1 reads SGHAT; CDR2 reads FQNNGV. The CDR3 consists of 16 residues. Profiled with immunoSEQ multiplex PCR; TCRdb holds only in-frame clones, not every one. The top ten clones hold over 3% of a sample with some 43,000 clones, 78% of them seen once. During colonoscopy, one to two rectal pinch biopsies were collected. Sequencing input: gut tissue. The chain links TRBV11-2 to TRBJ2-1; maybe TRBD2 (7 bases). This receptor was obtained from a girl aged 5-17 years with moderate ulcerative colitis. The CDR3 spells CASSSQLGGRMSEQFF. In DNA, the CDR3 is TGTGCCAGCAGCTCACAACTCGGGGGGCGGATGAGCGAGCAGTTCTTC. Complete variable domain (other parts from reference TRBV11-2 and TRBJ2-1): EAGVAQSPRYKIIEKRQSVAFWCNPISGHATLYWYQQILGQGPKLLIQFQNNGVVDDSQLPKDRFSAERLKGVDSTLKIQPAKLEDSAVYLCASSSQLGGRMSEQFFGPGTRLTVL.